This TCR beta chain comes out of a study of blood T cell repertoires in COVID-19. Study summary: The United States, Italy and Spain were the sources of the acute and convalescent COVID-19 samples. Sample material is recorded as cDNA or gDNA derived from T cells, B-cell-depleted T cells, or PBMCs.

The CDR3 length is 13 residues. The germline V gene encodes CDR1 SNHLY and CDR2 FYNNEI. Trimming removed 7 bases from V and 3 bases from J, with 11 bases in between. Assay used: immunoSEQ multiplex PCR; TCRdb lists only in-frame clones, some missing. The sample carries about 210,000 clones, less than 85% recorded once. Sequencing input: peripheral blood. The V gene is TRBV2, the J gene TRBJ2-3, with D tentatively TRBD2 (6 bases). The receptor was derived from a woman in her seventies with acute or convalescent COVID-19. CDR3 sequence: CASNSRGTDTQYF. The DNA for the CDR3 is TGTGCCAGCAACTCTCGGGGGACAGATACGCAGTATTTT.